Below are 3 T cell receptor beta chains sequenced from a single sample in a study of lymphopenia after photon versus proton radiotherapy. The assay was immunoSEQ multiplex PCR, and TCRdb's table has in-frame clones only and misses some. The table records roughly 8,300 clones, 85% to 90% of them present only once. This specimen was peripheral blood, taken from a patient treated with photon-based radiotherapy. All receptors come from a man at least 80 years old with cholangiocarcinoma.

CDR3 residues: CASGDRDSYGYTF. DNA for the CDR3: TGTGCCAGTGGGGACAGGGATAGCTATGGCTACACCTTC. The chain combines TRBV19 with TRBJ1-2; 9 nucleotides agree with TRBD1. The CDR3 sequence is 13 residues long. J gave up 4 bases and V 8 bases, and 5 bases lay outside the gene matches. From germline, CDR1 is LNHDA and CDR2 SQIVND (reference sequence).

The chain joins TRBV5-1 to TRBJ2-1; 8 bases are shared with TRBD1. V trimming: 5 bases; J trimming: 0 bases; junction bases outside the gene matches: 4. Per germline, CDR1 SGHRS and CDR2 YFSETQ. CDR3 length: 15 amino acids. CDR3 residues: CASSSGQGSYNEQFF. The CDR3 DNA reads TGCGCCAGCAGTTCAGGACAGGGCTCCTACAATGAGCAGTTCTTC.

The chain carries TRBV4-2 and TRBJ1-1; no reliable D call. V was pared by 0 bases and J by 5 bases, with 10 bases between. The CDR3 spans 14 residues. In germline, CDR1 is LGHNA, CDR2 YNFKEQ. This CDR3 reads CASSQEPGETEAFF. Here the CDR3 DNA reads TGTGCCAGCAGCCAAGAGCCGGGAGAGACTGAAGCTTTCTTT.